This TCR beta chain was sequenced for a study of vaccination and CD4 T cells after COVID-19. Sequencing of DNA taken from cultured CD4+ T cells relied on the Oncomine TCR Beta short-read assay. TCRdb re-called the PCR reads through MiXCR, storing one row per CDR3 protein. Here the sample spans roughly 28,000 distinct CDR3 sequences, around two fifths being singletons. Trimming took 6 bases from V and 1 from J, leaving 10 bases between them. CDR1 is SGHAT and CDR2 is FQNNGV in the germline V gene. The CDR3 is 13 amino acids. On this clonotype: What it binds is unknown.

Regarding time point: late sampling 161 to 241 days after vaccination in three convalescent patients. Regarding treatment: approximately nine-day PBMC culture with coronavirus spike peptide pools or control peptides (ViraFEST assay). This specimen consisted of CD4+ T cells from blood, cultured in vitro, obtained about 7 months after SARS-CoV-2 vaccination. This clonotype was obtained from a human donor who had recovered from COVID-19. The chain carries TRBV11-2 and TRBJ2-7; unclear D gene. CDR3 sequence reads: CASRQAQSYEQYF. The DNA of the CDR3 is TGTGCCAGCAGACAAGCTCAATCCTACGAGCAGTACTTC.